The 21 T cell receptor beta chains below all came from one sample that was sequenced in a study of T cell responses to AZD1222 COVID-19 vaccine. Clones were read by immunoSEQ multiplex PCR, and TCRdb kept only the in-frame ones, dropping some. This sample has 150,000 to 200,000 clones, with roughly 91% found just once. Sequencing used peripheral blood, obtained 28 days after the second AZD1222 dose. All receptors come from an adult who received the AZD1222 COVID-19 vaccine.

CDR3 loop: CASSIIGTDVSYEQYF. The DNA of the CDR3 is TGTGCCAGCAGTATCATTGGGACAGACGTCTCCTACGAGCAGTACTTC. The chain employs TRBV27 and TRBJ2-7; TRBD1 matches at 7 bases. V lost 5 bases to trimming and J lost 0 bases; unmatched junction nucleotides: 10. Germline CDR1 and CDR2: MNHEY and SMNVEV (reference sequence). This CDR3 has 16 amino acids.

In the case of this clone: One end of the junction fails to match germline, which may point to a read error. This rearrangement joins TRBV5-6 to TRBJ2-7, with no clear D. Germline V CDR1 and CDR2: SGHDT, YYEEEE. CDR3 length equals 10 residues. CDR3 amino acids: CASGLYEQYF. The CDR3, as DNA: TGTGCCAGCGGCTTGTACGAGCAGTACTTC.

The rearrangement uses TRBV6-4 and TRBJ1-1; D ambiguous. CDR1 MRHNA and CDR2 SNTAGT come from the germline V gene. V lost 6 bases and J 3 bases, leaving 17 bases between the germline ends. The CDR3 runs 15 residues. This CDR3 reads CASSPGRRADTEAFF. CDR3 sequence (DNA): TGTGCCAGCAGCCCCGGTCGAAGGGCGGACACTGAAGCTTTCTTT.

CDR3 DNA: TGTGCCAGCAGCGTCAGCGGGAGGTACAATGAGCAGTTCTTC. Amino acid sequence: CASSVSGRYNEQFF. The chain couples TRBV7-3 to TRBJ2-1; 9 bases are a match to TRBD2. Germline V lookup: CDR1 SGHTA, CDR2 FQGTGA. With 5 bases clipped from V and 4 bases from J, the junction kept 3 bases outside the gene matches. The CDR3 runs to 14 residues.

On this clone itself: At one end the junction does not follow the germline gene, possibly because of a read error. The gene calls are TRBV7-7 and TRBJ2-1; the match to TRBD2 covers 11 bases. The CDR3 is 18 amino acids. Germline V lookup: CDR1 SSHAT, CDR2 FNYEAQ (reference sequence). As DNA, the CDR3 is TGTGCTAGCAGCCCAAAGCCACTAGCGGGAGACCCCTACAATGAGCAGTTCTTC. Protein: CASSPKPLAGDPYNEQFF. The full variable domain, in which reference TRBV7-7 and TRBJ2-1 provide the parts outside the CDR3, is GAGVSQSPRYKVTKRGQDVTLRCDPISSHATLYWYQQALGQGPEFLTYFNYEAQPDKSGLPSDRFSAERPEGSISTLTIQRTEQRDSAMYRCASSPKPLAGDPYNEQFFGPGTRLTVL.

The chain carries TRBV27 and TRBJ2-5, with D perhaps TRBD2 (5 bases). The CDR3 is 15 amino acids. The V gene lost 5 bases and the J gene lost 5 bases, with 18 bases spanning the gap. CDR1 is MNHEY and CDR2 is SMNVEV in the germline V gene (reference sequence). The CDR3 region is CASSPLVGVRETQYF. CDR3 bases: TGTGCCAGCAGTCCTTTGGTGGGAGTGCGGGAGACCCAGTACTTC.

V is TRBV9 and J is TRBJ2-7; TRBD2 agrees at 13 bases. Germline assignment: CDR1 SGDLS and CDR2 YYNGEE. CDR3 length: 16 amino acids. V shed 3 bases and J 5 bases; nucleotides not matched to a gene: 8. The CDR3 region is CASSEAPGLAGDEQYF. CDR3 sequence (DNA): TGTGCCAGCAGCGAGGCCCCTGGACTAGCGGGAGACGAGCAGTACTTC.

In this sample, this clone turned up once. The V and J genes are TRBV5-6 and TRBJ1-4; no clear D. The CDR3 is 12 amino acids. V shed 0 bases and J shed 8 bases, with 5 bases lying between them. Germline assignment: CDR1 SGHDT and CDR2 YYEEEE. CDR3 region: CASSLEKEKLFF. The CDR3 nucleotides are TGTGCCAGCAGCTTGGAGAAGGAAAAACTGTTTTTT.

The chain joins TRBV2 to TRBJ2-1; the D call may be TRBD1 or TRBD2 (5 bases each). The V end lost 6 bases, the J end lost 4 bases, and 16 bases lay between the germline ends. This CDR3 has 15 residues. CDR1 and CDR2 from the germline V gene are SNHLY and FYNNEI. CDR3 nucleotides: TGTGCCAGCAGCCCTTCGGGGCAACTTTACAATGAGCAGTTCTTC. Protein sequence: CASSPSGQLYNEQFF. Full variable domain (missing parts from reference TRBV2 and TRBJ2-1): EPEVTQTPSHQVTQMGQEVILRCVPISNHLYFYWYRQILGQKVEFLVSFYNNEISEKSEIFDDQFSVERPDGSNFTLKIRSTKLEDSAMYFCASSPSGQLYNEQFFGPGTRLTVL.

The sample holds a few counts of this clone. The J gene is TRBJ2-7, the V gene TRBV5-5, with 8 bases matching TRBD2. The ends lost 4 bases at V and 0 bases at J; junction bases unmatched: 0. Germline assignment: CDR1 SGHKS and CDR2 YYEKEE (reference sequence). There are 13 residues in the CDR3. The CDR3 protein is CASSAGGSYEQYF. CDR3 in DNA: TGTGCCAGCAGCGCGGGAGGCTCCTACGAGCAGTACTTC.

This clone has only one observation. The chain recombines TRBV28 with TRBJ2-5; 14 bases map to TRBD2. Germline trimming cut 5 bases from V and 7 bases from J; bases unmatched to any gene: 9. The germline gives CDR1 MDHEN, CDR2 SYDVKM. CDR3 length: 16 amino acids. In DNA form, the CDR3 reads TGTGCCAGCAGTACCTCGGGACTAGCGGGAGTGAGGACCCAGTACTTC. Amino acids: CASSTSGLAGVRTQYF.

This clone was detected only once. This sequence joins TRBV4-3 and TRBJ2-7, with D possibly TRBD1 on 6 matching bases. V lost 0 bases and J 0 bases, leaving 12 bases between the germline ends. This CDR3 is built from 16 residues. The V gene's germline CDR1 is LGHNA and CDR2 YSLEER. In nucleotides, the CDR3 is TGCGCCAGCAGCCAAGATGGGCAGGGGAACTCCTACGAGCAGTACTTC. Residues: CASSQDGQGNSYEQYF.

The chain joins TRBV18 to TRBJ2-3; TRBD2 matches 10 bases. From germline, CDR1 is KGHSH and CDR2 LQKENI. Trimming took 8 bases from V and 3 from J; bases not matched to a gene: 5. This CDR3 region has 14 residues. CDR3 residues: CASRGLAVTDTQYF. The CDR3 DNA reads TGTGCCAGCCGCGGACTAGCGGTTACAGATACGCAGTATTTT.

Worth noting for this clone: The same CDR3 is also encoded by other DNA sequences in this sample. This chain joins TRBV24-1 and TRBJ2-7; 12 positions agree with TRBD1. Germline values: CDR1 KGHDR, CDR2 SFDVKD. The trim removed 3 bases at V and 4 bases at J, leaving 3 bases unmatched. The length of the CDR3 is 15 residues. The CDR3 is CATSDPGQGAYEQYF. The DNA of the CDR3 is TGTGCCACCAGTGATCCGGGACAGGGGGCATACGAGCAGTACTTC.

The rearrangement uses TRBV6-5 and TRBJ2-1; 11 bases align to TRBD2. Unmatched junction bases numbered 7, after V lost 6 bases and J lost 6 bases. CDR3 length: 15 amino acids. CDR1 is MNHEY and CDR2 is SVGAGI in the germline V gene. CDR3 sequence reads: CASSPLAGAINEQFF. CDR3 DNA: TGTGCCAGCAGCCCACTAGCGGGAGCGATCAATGAGCAGTTCTTC.

The chain employs TRBV5-1 and TRBJ2-5; 8 bases fit TRBD2. Germline V gene sequence: CDR1 SGHRS, CDR2 YFSETQ. V lost 4 bases, J lost 2 bases, and 7 bases stayed unmatched. CDR3 length: 15 amino acids. Here the CDR3 reads CASSPSGSGQETQYF. The CDR3, as DNA: TGCGCCAGCAGCCCCAGCGGGAGCGGGCAAGAGACCCAGTACTTC.

The V gene is TRBV6-5, the J gene TRBJ1-1; D uncertain. V was shortened by 2 bases and J by 4 bases, with 11 bases between the two germline ends. CDR3 length equals 14 residues. CDR1 MNHEY and CDR2 SVGAGI come from the germline V gene. The CDR3 here is CASSYDALGTEAFF. The CDR3 bases are TGTGCCAGCAGTTACGACGCGTTGGGCACTGAAGCTTTCTTT.

This chain joins TRBV4-1 and TRBJ2-7; the D is unclear. Germline values: CDR1 MGHRA, CDR2 YSYEKL. V gave up 0 bases and J gave up 1 base, with 7 bases separating them. This CDR3 comprises 14 residues. The CDR3 spells CASSQEDGSYEQYF. In nucleotides, the CDR3 is TGCGCCAGCAGCCAAGAGGACGGGTCCTACGAGCAGTACTTC.

This chain joins TRBV19 and TRBJ2-2; 10 bases map to TRBD2. V lost 6 bases to trimming and J lost 4 bases; unmatched junction nucleotides: 5. The length of the CDR3 is 15 residues. Germline V CDR1 and CDR2: LNHDA, SQIVND (reference sequence). CDR3 sequence: CASSIRTSGTGELFF. The CDR3 bases are TGTGCCAGTAGCATCCGGACTAGCGGCACCGGGGAGCTGTTTTTT. The full variable domain, in which reference TRBV19 and TRBJ2-2 provide the parts outside the CDR3, is DGGITQSPKYLFRKEGQNVTLSCEQNLNHDAMYWYRQDPGQGLRLIYYSQIVNDFQKGDIAEGYSVSREKKESFPLTVTSAQKNPTAFYLCASSIRTSGTGELFFGEGSRLTVL.

This sequence joins TRBV19 and TRBJ2-4; D uncertain. This CDR3 region has 16 residues. The V and J ends lost 5 bases and 0 bases respectively, with 14 bases between them. Germline-derived CDR1 and CDR2 are LNHDA and SQIVND (reference sequence). CDR3 nucleotides: TGTGCCAGTAGTTTGAGCCTCGTTATAGCCAAAAACATTCAGTACTTC. The encoded protein is CASSLSLVIAKNIQYF. The whole variable domain, filled in from reference TRBV19 and TRBJ2-4, reads DGGITQSPKYLFRKEGQNVTLSCEQNLNHDAMYWYRQDPGQGLRLIYYSQIVNDFQKGDIAEGYSVSREKKESFPLTVTSAQKNPTAFYLCASSLSLVIAKNIQYFGAGTRLSVL.

The rearrangement links TRBV27 to TRBJ2-7; the D gene could be TRBD1 or TRBD2 (5 bases each). The CDR3 sequence is 13 residues long. V lost 8 bases, J lost 6 bases, and 17 bases lay in between. CDR1 is MNHEY, CDR2 SMNVEV, per germline (reference sequence). CDR3 sequence (DNA): TGTGCCAGCCAACAAGGGCGTGGGGGCGAGCAGTACTTC. It is translated as CASQQGRGGEQYF.